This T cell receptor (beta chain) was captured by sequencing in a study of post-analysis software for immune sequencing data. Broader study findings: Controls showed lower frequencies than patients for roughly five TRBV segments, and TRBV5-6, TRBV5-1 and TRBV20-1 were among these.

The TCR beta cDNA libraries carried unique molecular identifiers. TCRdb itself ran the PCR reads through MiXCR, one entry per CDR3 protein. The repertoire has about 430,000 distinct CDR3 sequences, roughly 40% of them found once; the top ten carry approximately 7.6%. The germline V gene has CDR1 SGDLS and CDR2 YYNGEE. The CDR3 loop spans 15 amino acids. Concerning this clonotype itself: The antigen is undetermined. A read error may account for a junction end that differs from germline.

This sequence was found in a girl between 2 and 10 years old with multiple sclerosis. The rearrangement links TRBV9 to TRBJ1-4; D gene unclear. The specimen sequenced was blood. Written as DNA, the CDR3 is TGTGCCAGCAGCCCATCCGGGATCGTTAATGAAAAACCGTTTTTT. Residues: CASSPSGIVNEKPFF.